This TCR beta chain appears in the sequencing data of a study of blood T cells in healthy people across ages. PCR was performed a second time for 7 to 11 cycles using a sample-barcoded 5' primer and a J-beta primer mix. TCRdb reprocessed the 5' RACE reads via MiXCR and lists one record per CDR3 protein. The sample lists hundreds of thousands of distinct CDR3 sequences; about 37% were seen once. V gave up 8 bases and J gave up 5 bases; unmatched junction bases: 8. Germline CDR1 is MGHDK and CDR2 is SYGVNS. This CDR3 has 13 residues. The V gene is TRBV25-1, the J gene TRBJ2-5; the match to TRBD1 covers 7 bases. The specimen was blood. This TCR was sampled from a man younger than 35 in good health. DNA of the CDR3: TGTGCCAGCTCCGACAGGGTGAGGGAGACCCAGTACTTC. It encodes CASSDRVRETQYF.